This TCR beta chain was identified in a study of T cells in Graves' hyperthyroidism and ophthalmopathy. V was trimmed by 0 bases and J by 9 bases, leaving 9 bases between them. The CDR3 runs to 14 residues. Template material for amplifying TCR beta CDR3 regions consisted of RNA transcripts. HTBI primers were employed in a first-round RT-PCR of the TCR CDR3. MiXCR was run by TCRdb on the multiplex PCR reads, yielding one entry per CDR3 protein. The table records around 600,000 distinct CDR3 sequences, roughly 46% of them present only once. The sample holds many counts of this clonotype. V usage is TRBV12-3 or TRBV12-4 and J usage is TRBJ1-6, with D possibly matching TRBD1 (6 bases). Material for sequencing was peripheral blood or thyroid tissue (not recorded which). The clonotype comes from an adult man with Graves' disease, either hyperthyroidism or ophthalmopathy (not recorded which). CDR3 loop: CASSLAGASSPLHF. DNA for the CDR3: TGTGCCAGCAGTTTAGCGGGGGCAAGTTCACCCCTCCACTTT.